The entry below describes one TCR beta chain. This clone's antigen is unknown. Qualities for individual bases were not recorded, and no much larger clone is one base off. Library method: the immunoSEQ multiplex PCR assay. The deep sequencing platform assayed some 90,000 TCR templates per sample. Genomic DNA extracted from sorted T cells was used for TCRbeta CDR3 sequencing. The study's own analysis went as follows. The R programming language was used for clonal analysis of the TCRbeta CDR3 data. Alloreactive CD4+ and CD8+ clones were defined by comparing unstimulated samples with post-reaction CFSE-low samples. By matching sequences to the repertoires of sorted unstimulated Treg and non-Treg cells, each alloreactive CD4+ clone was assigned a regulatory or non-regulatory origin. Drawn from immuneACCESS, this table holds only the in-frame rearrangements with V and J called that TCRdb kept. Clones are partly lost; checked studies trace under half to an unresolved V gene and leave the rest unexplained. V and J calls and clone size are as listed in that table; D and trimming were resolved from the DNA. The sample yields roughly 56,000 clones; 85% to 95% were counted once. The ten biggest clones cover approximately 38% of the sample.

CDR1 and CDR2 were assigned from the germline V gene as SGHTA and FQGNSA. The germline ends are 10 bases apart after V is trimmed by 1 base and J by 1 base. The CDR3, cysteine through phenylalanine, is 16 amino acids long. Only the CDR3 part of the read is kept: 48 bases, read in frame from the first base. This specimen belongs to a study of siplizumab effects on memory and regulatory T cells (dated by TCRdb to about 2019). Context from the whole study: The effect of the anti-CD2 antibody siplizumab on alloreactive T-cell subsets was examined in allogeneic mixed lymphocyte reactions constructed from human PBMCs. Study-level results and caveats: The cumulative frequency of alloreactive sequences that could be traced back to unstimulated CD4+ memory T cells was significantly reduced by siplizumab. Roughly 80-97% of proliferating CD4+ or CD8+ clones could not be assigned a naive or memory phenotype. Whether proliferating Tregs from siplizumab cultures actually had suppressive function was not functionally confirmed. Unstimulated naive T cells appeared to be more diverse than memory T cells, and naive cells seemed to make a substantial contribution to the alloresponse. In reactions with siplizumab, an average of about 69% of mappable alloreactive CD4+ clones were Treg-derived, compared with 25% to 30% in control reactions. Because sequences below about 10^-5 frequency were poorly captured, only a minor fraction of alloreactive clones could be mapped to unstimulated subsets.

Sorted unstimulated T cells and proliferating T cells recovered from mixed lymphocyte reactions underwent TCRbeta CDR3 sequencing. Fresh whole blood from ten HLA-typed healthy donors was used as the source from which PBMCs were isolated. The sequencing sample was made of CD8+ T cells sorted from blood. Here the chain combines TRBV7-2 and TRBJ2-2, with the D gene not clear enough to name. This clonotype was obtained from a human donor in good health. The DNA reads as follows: TGTGCCAGCAGCTTAGAGCTACTCAAGAACACCGGGGAGCTGTTTTTT. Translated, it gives CASSLELLKNTGELFF.